The clone carrying this T cell receptor beta chain has a count of ten or more. What it recognizes is unknown. Trimming took 7 bases from V and 0 from J; bases not matched to a gene: 20. CDR1 is DFQATT and CDR2 is SNEGSKA in the germline V gene (reference sequence). The CDR3 contains 19 residues. The sample belongs to a study of blood T cells in healthy people across ages. Study conclusions and caveats: Leaving the PBMCs unsorted stopped any conclusive comparison of naive versus antigen-experienced cells. Diversity was higher, and naive CD4+ cells more numerous, in long-lived donors than in aged donors.

For the second PCR, which ran for about 6 to 12 cycles, a sample-barcoded 5' primer and a J-beta primer mix were used. MiXCR, applied by TCRdb to the 5' RACE reads, yields one record per CDR3 protein. The sample records roughly 1.5 million distinct CDR3 sequences, approximately 43% being singletons. In terms of origin and age, donors were healthy Caucasian individuals from Russia aged about 6 to 90. Per-sample yields of isolated PBMCs were at least 6 million. Sequencing was performed on blood. This receptor was taken from a woman aged 18-29 years in good health. The genes are TRBV20-1 and TRBJ2-4; 8 bases fit TRBD2. As DNA, the CDR3 is TGCAGTGTCAAGGGGCGGGAGGAGGGCTTCCCACTAGCCAAAAACATTCAGTACTTC. This gives the protein CSVKGREEGFPLAKNIQYF.